This entry concerns a single T cell receptor (beta chain). The TCRbeta library was prepared with unique molecular identifiers. A single record per CDR3 protein comes from TCRdb applying MiXCR to the PCR reads. Altogether 380,000 or so distinct CDR3 sequences are present, 13% being singletons, with the ten largest covering over 3.5%. V gave up 3 bases and J gave up 2 bases; unmatched junction bases: 1. The CDR3 loop spans 15 amino acids. CDR1 is KGHSH and CDR2 is LQKENI in the germline V gene. This specimen comes from a study of T-cell reconstitution after alpha-beta-depleted transplantation in children.

This chain joins TRBV18 and TRBJ1-6, with 7 positions matching TRBD1. This clonotype was obtained from a human donor who donated a stem cell graft to a child with Fanconi anemia. The starting material was PBMCs, obtained from the stem cell graft. The CDR3 reads CASSPGQAYNSPLHF. The CDR3 coding sequence is TGTGCCAGCTCACCTGGACAGGCCTATAATTCACCCCTCCACTTT. Full variable domain (rest looked up from reference TRBV18 and TRBJ1-6): NAGVMQNPRHLVRRRGQEARLRCSPMKGHSHVYWYRQLPEEGLKFMVYLQKENIIDESGMPKERFSAEFPKEGPSILRIQQVVRGDSAAYFCASSPGQAYNSPLHFGNGTRLTVT.